The rows below give T cell receptor beta chains drawn from one sample of a study of blood T cell repertoires in COVID-19. This table comes from immunoSEQ multiplex PCR, and its TCRdb copy is limited to in-frame clones, with some not included. This table has approximately 14,000 clones, roughly 80% appearing once. Sample: peripheral blood. The receptors derive from a human donor in a cohort sampled during active COVID-19. Each CDR3 is given with its conserved first and last residue. Fields, in order: CDR3 DNA, CDR3 protein, J gene, clone size, V gene, D gene. D genes are given only for firm matches. The listing skips clone size in some rows; elsewhere it reads once, few, many or a size class.

TGTGCCAGCAGCCTTAGACAGGGGGCAGCTACTGAAGCTTTCTTT,CASSLRQGAATEAFF,TRBJ1-1,.,TRBV5-4,TRBD1
TGCAGCGTTGACAGGGGCATTTTTATCGATGAGCAGTTCTTC,CSVDRGIFIDEQFF,TRBJ2-1,once,TRBV29-1,.
TGCGCCAGCAGCTTGGTACAGGGGCATTATGGCTACACCTTC,CASSLVQGHYGYTF,TRBJ1-2,.,TRBV5-1,TRBD1
TGTGCCAGCAGTTTATACCGAGCCTACGAGCAGTACTTC,CASSLYRAYEQYF,TRBJ2-7,.,TRBV12-3/TRBV12-4,.
TGTGCCAGCAGCGCGTACAGGGGTGAAGCTTTCTTT,CASSAYRGEAFF,TRBJ1-1,.,TRBV7-2,TRBD1
TGCGCCAGCAGCCCTGGGAGGGATTATGGCTACACCTTC,CASSPGRDYGYTF,TRBJ1-2,once,TRBV5-1,.
TGTGCCACTGCCGGGACTAGCGGGGTGGGCCAGTACTTC,CATAGTSGVGQYF,TRBJ2-5,.,TRBV2,TRBD2
TGTGCCAGCAGCCCCTACAGGGGGAAAGAGCAGTACTTC,CASSPYRGKEQYF,TRBJ2-7,.,TRBV6-5,TRBD1
TGCAGTGCTGTACATTCAGAGACCCAGTACTTC,CSAVHSETQYF,TRBJ2-5,.,TRBV20-1,.
TGTGCCAGCTCACCTCCCCTGGACACGAACACTGAAGCTTTCTTT,CASSPPLDTNTEAFF,TRBJ1-1,.,TRBV18,.
TGTGCCAGCAGTGTGCGGTCCTACGAGCAGTACTTC,CASSVRSYEQYF,TRBJ2-7,once,TRBV2,.
TGTGCCAGCAGTGCGTTAGCTGAAGCTTTCTTT,CASSALAEAFF,TRBJ1-1,.,TRBV2,.
TGTGCCAGTAGTATACCACAGGAGTACAATGAGCAGTTCTTC,CASSIPQEYNEQFF,TRBJ2-1,.,TRBV19,.
TGCGCCAGCACCGCGACGGCGGGAGGCAATGAGCAGTTCTTC,CASTATAGGNEQFF,TRBJ2-1,.,TRBV5-1,TRBD2
TGTGCCAGCTCCTTAAGGACAGGTTACAATGAGCAGTTCTTC,CASSLRTGYNEQFF,TRBJ2-1,.,TRBV18,TRBD1
TGTGCCAGCAGCCTTGGACTCACAGATACGCAGTATTTT,CASSLGLTDTQYF,TRBJ2-3,.,TRBV7-3,.
TGTGCCAGCAGCCAAGGCGGGACTAGCGGGAGCTCCTACGAGCAGTACTTC,CASSQGGTSGSSYEQYF,TRBJ2-7,.,TRBV4-2,TRBD2
TGCGCCAGCAGCCAAGAAATTAGACAGGGGGGAGGAAACACCATATATTTT,CASSQEIRQGGGNTIYF,TRBJ1-3,few,TRBV4-3,TRBD1
TGCAGCGTTGTGACTAGCGGGGGCGGCGAGCAGTACTTC,CSVVTSGGGEQYF,TRBJ2-7,.,TRBV29-1,TRBD2
TGTGCCAGTAGCAGGGGGAGACAGAGGCCCTCCAATGAGCAGTTCTTC,CASSRGRQRPSNEQFF,TRBJ2-1,.,TRBV19,TRBD1
TGTGCCAGCTCTAGAGGGGGAGCGGGAGGGCGTGAGCAGTTCTTC,CASSRGGAGGREQFF,TRBJ2-1,.,TRBV11-2,TRBD2
TGCGCCAGCAGCCAAGAACTAGCGGGGCAATCAGATACGCAGTATTTT,CASSQELAGQSDTQYF,TRBJ2-3,.,TRBV4-3,TRBD2
TGTGCCAGCAGCACGCGTTCCGGAAACACCATATATTTT,CASSTRSGNTIYF,TRBJ1-3,.,TRBV21-1,.
TGTGCCAGCAGCTCAAGACAGGGCAATGAGCAGTTCTTC,CASSSRQGNEQFF,TRBJ2-1,.,TRBV6-5,TRBD1
TGCAGTGCTAGTTCCGGTCATGAGCAGTTCTTC,CSASSGHEQFF,TRBJ2-1,.,TRBV20-1,.
TGTGCCAGCAGCCAAGGAGAAGGAGGGGGCCTGGAGACCCAGTACTTC,CASSQGEGGGLETQYF,TRBJ2-5,.,TRBV14,.
TGTGCCAGTAGTATAGATTGGCGGGCCGAAACCTACGAGCAGTACTTC,CASSIDWRAETYEQYF,TRBJ2-7,.,TRBV19,.
TGTGCCAGCAGCTTAAGTACCGGGGTCGGGTCACCCCTCCACTTT,CASSLSTGVGSPLHF,TRBJ1-6,.,TRBV7-9,.
TGCGCCAGCACTGACCCGGGACAGAAGGCTTTCTTT,CASTDPGQKAFF,TRBJ1-1,.,TRBV10-2,TRBD1
TGTGCCAGTTCTCGGGGGGGCACAGATACGCAGTATTTT,CASSRGGTDTQYF,TRBJ2-3,.,TRBV6-6,TRBD2
TGTGCCTGGAGTGCCTCTACCGGCTACGAGCAGTACTTC,CAWSASTGYEQYF,TRBJ2-7,.,TRBV30,.
TGTGCCAGCAGTTTATACCCAGGGGGATCCTACAATGAGCAGTTCTTC,CASSLYPGGSYNEQFF,TRBJ2-1,.,TRBV27,TRBD1
TGTGCCAGCAGCCAAGAGCTCGGGAGGGTTGCAGATACGCAGTATTTT,CASSQELGRVADTQYF,TRBJ2-3,.,TRBV4-2,TRBD2
TGTGCCATCAACTCCGGGACTCTCGAGCAGTACTTC,CAINSGTLEQYF,TRBJ2-7,once,TRBV10-3,.
TGCGCCAGAAAGCCGGCCAGGGTCCGTAATGAAAAACTGTTTTTT,CARKPARVRNEKLFF,TRBJ1-4,.,TRBV23-1,.
TGTGCCAGCAGTCCGACAGGGGGTTTAAACACTGAAGCTTTCTTT,CASSPTGGLNTEAFF,TRBJ1-1,once,TRBV28,TRBD1
TGCGCCAGCAGCTATTACCAGGGAACGAACACTGAAGCTTTCTTT,CASSYYQGTNTEAFF,TRBJ1-1,few,TRBV5-1,.
TGTGCCAGCAGCTTGGCGATGCAGGGCGAGCAGTACTTC,CASSLAMQGEQYF,TRBJ2-7,.,TRBV5-4,.
TGTGCCAGCAGCCAAGTTGTTAAGACCCAGTACTTC,CASSQVVKTQYF,TRBJ2-5,.,TRBV3-1/TRBV3-2,.
TGCGCCAGCAGCGGCCGCGGGGGGCTCCCCTACGAGCAGTACTTC,CASSGRGGLPYEQYF,TRBJ2-7,.,TRBV5-1,TRBD2